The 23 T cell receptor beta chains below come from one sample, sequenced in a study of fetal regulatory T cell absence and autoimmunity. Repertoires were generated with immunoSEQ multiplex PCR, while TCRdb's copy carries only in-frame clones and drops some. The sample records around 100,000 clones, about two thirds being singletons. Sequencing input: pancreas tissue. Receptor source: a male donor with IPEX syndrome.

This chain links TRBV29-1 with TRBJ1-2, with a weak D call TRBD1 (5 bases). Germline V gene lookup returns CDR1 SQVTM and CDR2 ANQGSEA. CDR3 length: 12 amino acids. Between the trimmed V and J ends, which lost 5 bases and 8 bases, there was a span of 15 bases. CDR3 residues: CSVTGSGHGYTF. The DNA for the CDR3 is TGCAGCGTTACAGGTTCTGGGCACGGCTACACCTTC.

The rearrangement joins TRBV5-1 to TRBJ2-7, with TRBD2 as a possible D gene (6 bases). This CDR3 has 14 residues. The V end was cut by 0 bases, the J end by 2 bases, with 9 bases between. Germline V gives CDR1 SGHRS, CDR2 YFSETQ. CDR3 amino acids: CASSLAGETYEQYF. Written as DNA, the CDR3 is TGCGCCAGCAGCTTGGCGGGGGAGACCTACGAGCAGTACTTC.

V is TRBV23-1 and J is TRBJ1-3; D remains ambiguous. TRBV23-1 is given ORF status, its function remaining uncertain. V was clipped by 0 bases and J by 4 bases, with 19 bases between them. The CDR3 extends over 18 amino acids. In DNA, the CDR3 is TGCGCCAGCAGTCAATCGCCCATTGACGGGGTCGGAGGAAACACCATATATTTT. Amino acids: CASSQSPIDGVGGNTIYF.

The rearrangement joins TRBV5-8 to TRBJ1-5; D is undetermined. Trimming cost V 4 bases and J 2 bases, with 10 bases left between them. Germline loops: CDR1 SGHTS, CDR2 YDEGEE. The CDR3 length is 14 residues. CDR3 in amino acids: CASSLTWGNQPQHF. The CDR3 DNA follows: TGTGCCAGCAGCCTGACGTGGGGCAATCAGCCCCAGCATTTT. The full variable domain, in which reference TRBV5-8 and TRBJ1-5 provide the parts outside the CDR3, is EAGVTQSPTHLIKTRGQQATLRCSPISGHTSVYWYQQALGLGLQFLLWYDEGEERNRGNFPPRFSGRQFPNYSSELNVNALELEDSALYLCASSLTWGNQPQHFGDGTRLSIL.

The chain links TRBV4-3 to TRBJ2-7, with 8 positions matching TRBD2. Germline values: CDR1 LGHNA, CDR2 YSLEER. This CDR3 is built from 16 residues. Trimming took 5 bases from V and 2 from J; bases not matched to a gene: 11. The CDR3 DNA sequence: TGCGCCAGCAGCTTCAGAAGCGGGGGTCCAACCTACGAGCAGTACTTC. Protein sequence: CASSFRSGGPTYEQYF.

The CDR3 DNA is TGTGCCAGCAGCTTGGACGACAGGGGCACTGAAGCTTTCTTT. Translated, it gives CASSLDDRGTEAFF. The genes are TRBV5-4 and TRBJ1-1; the match to TRBD1 covers 8 bases. The CDR3 has 14 amino acids. Germline V lookup: CDR1 SGHNT, CDR2 YYREEE (reference sequence). The V and J ends lost 0 bases and 4 bases, in that order; junction bases with no gene match: 2.

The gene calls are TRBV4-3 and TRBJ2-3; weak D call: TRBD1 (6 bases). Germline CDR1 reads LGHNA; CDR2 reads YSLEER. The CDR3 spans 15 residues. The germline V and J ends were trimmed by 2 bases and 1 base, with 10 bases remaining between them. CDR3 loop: CASSQYHRGTDTQYF. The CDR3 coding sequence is TGCGCCAGCAGCCAATATCACAGGGGCACAGATACGCAGTATTTT.

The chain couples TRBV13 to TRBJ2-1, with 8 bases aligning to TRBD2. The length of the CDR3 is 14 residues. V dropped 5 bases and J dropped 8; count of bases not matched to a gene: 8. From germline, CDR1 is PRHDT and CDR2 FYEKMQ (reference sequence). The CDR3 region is CASSSRGLEYEQFF. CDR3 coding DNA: TGTGCCAGCAGCAGCCGGGGACTAGAATATGAGCAGTTCTTC. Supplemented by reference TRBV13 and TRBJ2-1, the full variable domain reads AAGVIQSPRHLIKEKRETATLKCYPIPRHDTVYWYQQGPGQDPQFLISFYEKMQSDKGSIPDRFSAQQFSDYHSELNMSSLELGDSALYFCASSSRGLEYEQFFGPGTRLTVL.

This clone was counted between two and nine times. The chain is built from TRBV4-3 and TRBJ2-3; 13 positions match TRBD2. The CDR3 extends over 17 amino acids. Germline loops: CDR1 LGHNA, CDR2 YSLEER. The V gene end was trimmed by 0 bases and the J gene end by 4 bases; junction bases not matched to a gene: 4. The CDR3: CASSQEGLAGSSDTQYF. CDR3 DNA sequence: TGCGCCAGCAGCCAAGAGGGACTAGCGGGGAGCTCAGATACGCAGTATTTT.

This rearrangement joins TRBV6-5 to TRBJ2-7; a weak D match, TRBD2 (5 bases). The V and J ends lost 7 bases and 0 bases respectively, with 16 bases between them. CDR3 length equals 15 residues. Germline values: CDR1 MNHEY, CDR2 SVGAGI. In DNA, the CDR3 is TGTGCCAGCACCCCCTCTCAGCGGTTCTCCTACGAGCAGTACTTC. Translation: CASTPSQRFSYEQYF.

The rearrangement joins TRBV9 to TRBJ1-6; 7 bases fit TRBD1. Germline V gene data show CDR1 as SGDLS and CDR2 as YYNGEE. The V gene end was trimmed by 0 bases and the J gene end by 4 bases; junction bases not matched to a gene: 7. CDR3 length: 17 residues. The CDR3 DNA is TGTGCCAGCAGCGTAGGGGGTTCACAGGGGTATAATTCACCCCTCCACTTT. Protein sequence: CASSVGGSQGYNSPLHF.

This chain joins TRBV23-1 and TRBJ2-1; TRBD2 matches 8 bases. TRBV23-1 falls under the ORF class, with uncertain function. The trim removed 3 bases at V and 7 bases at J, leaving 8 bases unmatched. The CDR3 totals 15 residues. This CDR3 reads CASSQTGGPWNEQFF. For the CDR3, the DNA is TGCGCCAGCAGTCAGACGGGAGGGCCGTGGAATGAGCAGTTCTTC.

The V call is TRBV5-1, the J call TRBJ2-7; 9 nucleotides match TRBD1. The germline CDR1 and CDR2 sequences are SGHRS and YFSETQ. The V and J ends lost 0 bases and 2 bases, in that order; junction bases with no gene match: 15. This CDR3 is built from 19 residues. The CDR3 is CASSLAGSWDRAFAYEQYF. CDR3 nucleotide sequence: TGCGCCAGCAGCTTGGCCGGGTCTTGGGACAGGGCCTTTGCCTACGAGCAGTACTTC. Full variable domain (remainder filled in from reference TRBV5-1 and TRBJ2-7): KAGVTQTPRYLIKTRGQQVTLSCSPISGHRSVSWYQQTPGQGLQFLFEYFSETQRNKGNFPGRFSGRQFSNSRSEMNVSTLELGDSALYLCASSLAGSWDRAFAYEQYFGPGTRLTVT.

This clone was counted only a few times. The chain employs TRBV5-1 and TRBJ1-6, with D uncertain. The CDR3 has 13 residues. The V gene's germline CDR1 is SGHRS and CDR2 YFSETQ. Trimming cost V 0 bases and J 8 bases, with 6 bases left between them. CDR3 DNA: TGCGCCAGCAGCTTGGAAGAGTATTCACCCCTCCACTTT. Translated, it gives CASSLEEYSPLHF.

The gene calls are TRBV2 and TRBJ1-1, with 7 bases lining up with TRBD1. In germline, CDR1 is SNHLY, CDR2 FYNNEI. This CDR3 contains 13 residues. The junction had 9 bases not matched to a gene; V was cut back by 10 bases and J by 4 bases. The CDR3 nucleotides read TGTGCCACGTCGGACAGGTTGTTCACTGAAGCTTTCTTT. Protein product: CATSDRLFTEAFF.

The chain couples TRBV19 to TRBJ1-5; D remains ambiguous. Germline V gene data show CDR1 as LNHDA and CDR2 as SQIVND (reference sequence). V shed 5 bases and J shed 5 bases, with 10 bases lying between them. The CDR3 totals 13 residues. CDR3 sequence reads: CASSQTLHQPQHF. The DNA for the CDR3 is TGTGCCAGTAGTCAGACCTTGCATCAGCCCCAGCATTTT.

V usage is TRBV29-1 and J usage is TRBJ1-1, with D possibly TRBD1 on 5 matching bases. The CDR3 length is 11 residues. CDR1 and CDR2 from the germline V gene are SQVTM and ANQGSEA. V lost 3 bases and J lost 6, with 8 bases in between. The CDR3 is CSVDGGAEAFF. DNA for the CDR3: TGCAGCGTTGACGGGGGGGCTGAAGCTTTCTTT.

The CDR3 DNA reads TGTGCCAGCAGCTTAGTAGCGGGGGGGCCGGGTACGCAGTATTTT. This translates into CASSLVAGGPGTQYF. This chain joins TRBV7-2 and TRBJ2-3; 11 nucleotides align to TRBD2. Trimming removed 1 base from V and 8 bases from J; junction bases left unmatched: 5. There are 15 residues in the CDR3. Germline CDR1 is SGHTA and CDR2 is FQGNSA. The full variable domain, its missing parts supplied by reference TRBV7-2 and TRBJ2-3, is GAGVSQSPSNKVTEKGKDVELRCDPISGHTALYWYRQSLGQGLEFLIYFQGNSAPDKSGLPSDRFSAERTGGSVSTLTIQRTQQEDSAVYLCASSLVAGGPGTQYFGPGTRLTVL.

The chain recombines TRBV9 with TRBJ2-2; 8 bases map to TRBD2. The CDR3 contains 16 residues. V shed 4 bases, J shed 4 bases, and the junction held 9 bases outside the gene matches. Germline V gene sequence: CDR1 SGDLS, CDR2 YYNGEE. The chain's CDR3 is CASSMSGGGSTGELFF. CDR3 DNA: TGTGCCAGCAGCATGAGCGGGGGAGGTAGCACCGGGGAGCTGTTTTTT.

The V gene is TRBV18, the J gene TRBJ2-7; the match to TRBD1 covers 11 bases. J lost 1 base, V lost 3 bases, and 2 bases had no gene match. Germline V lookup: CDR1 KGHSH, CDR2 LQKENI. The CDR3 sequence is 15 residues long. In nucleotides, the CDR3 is TGTGCCAGCTCACCGGGACAGGGGGGTTCCTACGAGCAGTACTTC. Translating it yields CASSPGQGGSYEQYF.

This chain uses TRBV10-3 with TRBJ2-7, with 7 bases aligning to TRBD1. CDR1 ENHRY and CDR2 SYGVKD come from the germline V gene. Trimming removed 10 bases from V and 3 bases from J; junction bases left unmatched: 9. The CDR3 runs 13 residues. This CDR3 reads CATRDRTYYEQYF. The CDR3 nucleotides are TGTGCCACCAGGGACAGAACTTACTACGAGCAGTACTTC.

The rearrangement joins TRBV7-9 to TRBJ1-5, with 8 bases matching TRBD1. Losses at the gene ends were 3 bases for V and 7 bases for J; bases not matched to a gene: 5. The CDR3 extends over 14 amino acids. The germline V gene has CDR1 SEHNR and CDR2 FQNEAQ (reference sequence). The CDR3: CASSFGQGAQPQHF. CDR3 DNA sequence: TGTGCCAGCAGCTTCGGGCAGGGGGCCCAGCCCCAGCATTTT.

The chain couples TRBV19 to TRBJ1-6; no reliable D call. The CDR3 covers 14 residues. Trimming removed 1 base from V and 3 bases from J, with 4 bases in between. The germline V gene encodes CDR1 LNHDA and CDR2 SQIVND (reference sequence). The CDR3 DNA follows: TGTGCCAGTAGTATAGGGGGCTATAATTCACCCCTCCACTTT. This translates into CASSIGGYNSPLHF.